This record looks at one T cell receptor beta chain sequence and its context. This sample is drawn from a study of sequential checkpoint blockade in melanoma. Overall study: DNA from 85 to 95 pretreatment tumor samples underwent TCRβ immunosequencing. Matched biopsies came pretreatment and at week 13 for twenty-two patients.

Treatment indicated: randomized to nivolumab then ipilimumab (arm A) or the reverse (arm B). Patients had received no earlier DNA-damaging chemotherapy. CDR3 length: 15 amino acids. Trimming took 5 bases from V and 4 from J; bases not matched to a gene: 9. Germline loops: CDR1 LNHDA, CDR2 SQIVND (reference sequence). Libraries were prepared by immunoSEQ multiplex PCR; TCRdb keeps only in-frame clonotypes and omits some of them. The table lists around 2,000 clones, 15% to 20% of them singletons. The starting material was tumor tissue (inferred from file names), obtained from a patient given nivolumab and ipilimumab in sequence. This clonotype originated in a human donor with melanoma. The V gene is TRBV19, the J gene TRBJ2-3; 7 positions agree with TRBD1. CDR3 region: CASSPEQGWADTQYF. The DNA for the CDR3 is TGTGCCAGTAGTCCAGAACAGGGGTGGGCAGATACGCAGTATTTT.